This T cell receptor beta chain derives from a study of graft-versus-host responses after intestinal transplantation. About the research overall: Every recipient had anti-thymocyte globulin induction and two to four years of tacrolimus plus steroids.

On this clone itself: Its antigen is still unknown.

The germline V and J ends were trimmed by 3 bases and 8 bases, with 10 bases remaining between them. The CDR3 covers 12 residues. CDR1 is MDHEN, CDR2 SYDVKM, per germline. Whole-study findings and limits: Analysis identified GvH clones in recipient marrow, with some appearing first in ileum or blood.

Method: immunoSEQ multiplex PCR; TCRdb's copy keeps in-frame clones and lacks some. Seen here are about 120,000 clones, just under 95% observed once, and the top ten hold under 1.5%. The sequencing used unstimulated CD8+ T cells sorted from spleen or lymph node cells, collected before transplant. This sequence joins TRBV28 and TRBJ1-2, with no clear D. This receptor was obtained from a human donor who was the organ donor for an intestinal transplant. The DNA for the CDR3 is TGTGCCAGCAGTTTCTCCAGGTTAGGCTACACCTTC. It yields the protein CASSFSRLGYTF.